The 21 T cell receptor beta chains reported below all come from one sample, sequenced in a study of CD8 T cells in ankylosing spondylitis. Study observations and caveats: Seemingly characteristic of ankylosing spondylitis blood was a TCR beta motif consisting of roughly 8 highly homologous variants.

For these TCRs, the target antigens are not known. TCRdb re-called the 5' RACE reads with MiXCR, one entry per CDR3 protein. The table has more than 600,000 distinct CDR3 sequences, around 19% seen once. Sequencing input: blood, either unsorted or a sorted T cell fraction (not recorded which). These receptors all come from a male donor with ankylosing spondylitis.

The table lists this clonotype with a few counts. V usage is TRBV21-1 and J usage is TRBJ2-7; whether TRBD1, the table's D call, matches the DNA was not checked. TRBV21-1 is annotated as a pseudogene. This CDR3 contains 13 residues. The DNA for the CDR3 is TGTGCCAGCAGCAAAGGTGACAGGGACGAGCAGTACTTC. Translation: CASSKGDRDEQYF.

Ten or more counts support this clonotype. This chain links TRBV12-3 or TRBV12-4 with TRBJ2-1; possibly TRBD2 for D (7 bases). V was trimmed by 7 bases and J by 1 base, leaving 14 bases between them. The CDR3 is made up of 15 amino acids. The CDR3 nucleotides read TGTGCCAGCAACCTCGGGGGGCCTTCCTACAATGAGCAGTTCTTC. Protein sequence: CASNLGGPSYNEQFF.

This rearrangement joins TRBV12-3 or TRBV12-4 to TRBJ1-1; 7 nucleotides agree with TRBD1. CDR3 size: 13 residues. Germline trimming cut 6 bases from V and 6 bases from J; bases unmatched to any gene: 7. The CDR3 region is CASSSGGKAEAFF. CDR3 bases: TGTGCCAGCAGCTCAGGGGGGAAGGCTGAAGCTTTCTTT.

The chain recombines TRBV11-3 with TRBJ2-2; D is possibly TRBD1 or TRBD2 (6 bases each). This CDR3 region has 13 residues. Germline assignment: CDR1 SGHNT and CDR2 YENEEA. The V end lost 5 bases, the J end lost 7 bases, and 11 bases lay between the germline ends. The CDR3 loop reads CASSRGGHGELFF. CDR3 DNA sequence: TGTGCCAGCAGCAGAGGGGGGCACGGGGAGCTGTTTTTT. Filled out from reference TRBV11-3 and TRBJ2-2, the complete variable domain reads EAGVVQSPRYKIIEKKQPVAFWCNPISGHNTLYWYLQNLGQGPELLIRYENEEAVDDSQLPKDRFSAERLKGVDSTLKIQPAELGDSAVYLCASSRGGHGELFFGEGSRLTVL.

This clonotype turned up a few times. The chain combines TRBV7-2 with TRBJ2-1; 9 bases align to TRBD1. Germline V gives CDR1 SGHTA, CDR2 FQGNSA. V lost 5 bases, J lost 6 bases, and 8 bases stayed unmatched. The CDR3 totals 15 residues. CDR3 sequence reads: CASSPTGGITNEQFF. CDR3 in DNA: TGTGCCAGCAGCCCCACAGGGGGCATAACCAATGAGCAGTTCTTC.

V and J are TRBV21-1 and TRBJ2-7. TRBV21-1 constitutes a pseudogene. This CDR3 comprises 11 residues. The CDR3 DNA is TGTGCCCCTCAAAAGTTTGCCGAGCAGTACTTC. Protein product: CAPQKFAEQYF.

This clonotype occurred a few times. This sequence joins TRBV7-2 and TRBJ2-1; unclear D gene. The V and J ends lost 7 bases and 5 bases respectively, with 15 bases between them. There are 14 residues in the CDR3. The germline V gene has CDR1 SGHTA and CDR2 FQGNSA. The CDR3 spells CASTFETVHNEQFF. The CDR3 DNA sequence: TGTGCCAGCACCTTTGAAACAGTGCACAATGAGCAGTTCTTC.

This clonotype was seen a few times. CDR3 coding DNA: TGTGCCAGCAGTAACTCTATACCGGGACAGGGTAACACTGAAGCTTTCTTT. Amino acids: CASSNSIPGQGNTEAFF. V usage is TRBV27 and J usage is TRBJ1-1, with TRBD1 matching over 9 bases. The CDR3 loop spans 17 amino acids. The V segment lost 5 bases and the J segment 2 bases; nucleotides outside the gene matches: 12. Germline CDR1 is MNHEY and CDR2 is SMNVEV (reference sequence).

This clonotype has a handful of counts. J is TRBJ2-1 and V is TRBV10-2; 10 bases align to TRBD2. Germline V gives CDR1 WSHSY, CDR2 SAAADI. V was clipped by 6 bases and J by 5 bases; unmatched bases: 16. The CDR3 is made up of 18 amino acids. CDR3 residues: CASRGHVLAGATNNEQFF. In DNA, the CDR3 is TGCGCCAGCAGGGGACATGTCCTAGCGGGGGCCACAAACAATGAGCAGTTCTTC.

This clonotype has ten or more counts. This sequence joins TRBV15 and TRBJ2-2; D is undetermined. V was pared by 0 bases and J by 7 bases, with 12 bases between. Germline CDR1 and CDR2: LNHNV and YYDKDF (reference sequence). The CDR3 is made up of 15 amino acids. This CDR3 is CATSRDVFGGGELFF. The CDR3 DNA reads TGTGCCACCAGCAGAGATGTCTTCGGTGGCGGGGAGCTGTTTTTT.

This clonotype appeared a single time. This rearrangement joins TRBV5-5 to TRBJ1-1; TRBD1 agrees at 7 bases. Trimming removed 0 bases from V and 4 bases from J; junction bases left unmatched: 15. Germline V gene sequence: CDR1 SGHKS, CDR2 YYEKEE (reference sequence). CDR3 length: 18 amino acids. The CDR3 sequence is CASSLEETTGKWGTEAFF. DNA of the CDR3: TGTGCCAGCAGCTTGGAAGAAACGACAGGGAAATGGGGCACTGAAGCTTTCTTT.

The V gene is TRBV14, the J gene TRBJ1-2; tentative D call: TRBD1 (6 bases). Germline V lookup: CDR1 SGHDN, CDR2 FVKESK. This CDR3 comprises 13 residues. V was pared by 1 base and J by 7 bases, with 10 bases between. Here the CDR3 reads CASSQVRGGGYTF. In nucleotides, the CDR3 is TGTGCCAGCAGCCAAGTCAGGGGCGGTGGCTACACCTTC.

This clonotype was seen a few times. The genes are TRBV7-6 and TRBJ1-2; D might be TRBD1 (5 bases). The CDR3 runs to 13 residues. The V and J ends lost 4 bases and 3 bases respectively, with 9 bases between them. Germline V gene data show CDR1 as SGHVS and CDR2 as FNYEAQ. The CDR3 loop is CASSYETDYGYTF. In DNA form, the CDR3 reads TGTGCCAGCAGCTACGAGACAGACTATGGCTACACCTTC. Drawing the rest from reference TRBV7-6 and TRBJ1-2, the complete variable domain is GAGVSQSPRYKVTKRGQDVALRCDPISGHVSLYWYRQALGQGPEFLTYFNYEAQQDKSGLPNDRFSAERPEGSISTLTIQRTEQRDSAMYRCASSYETDYGYTFGSGTRLTVV.

This clonotype was observed a few times. CDR3 region: CSASSAGGNEQFF. The CDR3 region has the DNA TGCAGTGCTAGTTCTGCGGGGGGCAATGAGCAGTTCTTC. The chain links TRBV20-1 to TRBJ2-1, with 8 bases lining up with TRBD2. V lost 3 bases to trimming and J lost 6 bases; unmatched junction nucleotides: 4. This CDR3 has 13 amino acids. CDR1 and CDR2 from the germline V gene are DFQATT and SNEGSKA (reference sequence).

The V gene is TRBV5-1, the J gene TRBJ2-2; D is unresolved. Germline V gives CDR1 SGHRS, CDR2 YFSETQ. Deletions cut 1 base from V and 4 bases from J, with 14 bases between. CDR3 length: 16 residues. The CDR3: CASSLYVVSVTGELFF. The CDR3 DNA follows: TGCGCCAGCAGCTTGTACGTCGTGTCGGTCACCGGGGAGCTGTTTTTT. Complete variable domain (other parts from reference TRBV5-1 and TRBJ2-2): KAGVTQTPRYLIKTRGQQVTLSCSPISGHRSVSWYQQTPGQGLQFLFEYFSETQRNKGNFPGRFSGRQFSNSRSEMNVSTLELGDSALYLCASSLYVVSVTGELFFGEGSRLTVL.

This clonotype appeared a few times. DNA of the CDR3: TGCGCCAGCAGCGCGTCCACGGGCGAGAAGGGTGGCTACACCTTC. Its protein is CASSASTGEKGGYTF. This sequence joins TRBV5-1 and TRBJ1-2; D gene ambiguous. The CDR3 runs 15 residues. V lost 4 bases, J lost 7 bases, and 20 bases lay in between. Germline loops: CDR1 SGHRS, CDR2 YFSETQ.

The chain links TRBV12-3 or TRBV12-4 to TRBJ2-3; perhaps TRBD2 as D (5 bases). V was trimmed by 7 bases and J by 3 bases, leaving 20 bases between them. The CDR3 contains 16 residues. The DNA of the CDR3 is TGTGCCAGCACCGAAGGACTCAAGGCCATTACAGATACGCAGTATTTT. It translates to CASTEGLKAITDTQYF.

This chain connects TRBV5-6 to TRBJ2-6; D unresolved. V was cut by 0 bases and J by 2 bases, with 9 bases left in between. The CDR3 contains 16 residues. From germline, CDR1 is SGHDT and CDR2 YYEEEE. CDR3 sequence (DNA): TGTGCCAGCAGCTTGGCCGACCCCGCTGGGGCCAACGTCCTGACTTTC. It codes for CASSLADPAGANVLTF.

The chain joins TRBV20-1 to TRBJ2-1, with D maybe TRBD1 (5 bases). V was pared by 6 bases and J by 0 bases, with 15 bases between. In germline, CDR1 is DFQATT, CDR2 SNEGSKA (reference sequence). CDR3 length: 15 amino acids. CDR3 DNA: TGCAGTGCCCTGGACATTTCGAGCTCCTACAATGAGCAGTTCTTC. It encodes CSALDISSSYNEQFF.

Written as DNA, the CDR3 is TGTGCCAGCAGCCCGGACAGGGGGCGGGATGGCTACACCTTC. This gives the protein CASSPDRGRDGYTF. V usage is TRBV5-6 and J usage is TRBJ1-2; 11 bases are shared with TRBD1. Germline V gene data show CDR1 as SGHDT and CDR2 as YYEEEE. V lost 4 bases and J lost 6; bases outside the gene matches: 5. CDR3 size: 14 residues. Full variable domain (outside the CDR3, taken from reference TRBV5-6 and TRBJ1-2): DAGVTQSPTHLIKTRGQQVTLRCSPKSGHDTVSWYQQALGQGPQFIFQYYEEEERQRGNFPDRFSGHQFPNYSSELNVNALLLGDSALYLCASSPDRGRDGYTFGSGTRLTVV.

The chain couples TRBV14 to TRBJ2-7, with D uncertain. The germline V gene encodes CDR1 SGHDN and CDR2 FVKESK. Trimming removed 2 bases from V and 0 bases from J, with 8 bases in between. This CDR3 has 14 amino acids. The CDR3 DNA is TGTGCCAGCAGCCAAACCCCAAGCTCCTACGAGCAGTACTTC. This codes for CASSQTPSSYEQYF. The variable domain in full, completed from reference TRBV14 and TRBJ2-7, reads EAGVTQFPSHSVIEKGQTVTLRCDPISGHDNLYWYRRVMGKEIKFLLHFVKESKQDESGMPNNRFLAERTGGTYSTLKVQPAELEDSGVYFCASSQTPSSYEQYFGPGTRLTVT.